This passage covers 3 T cell receptor beta chains from one sample sequenced in a study of blood T cell repertoires in COVID-19. Repertoires were generated with immunoSEQ multiplex PCR, while TCRdb's copy carries only in-frame clones and drops some. The sample has fewer than 250,000 clones; around 90% are singletons. The sample taken for sequencing was peripheral blood. These receptors all come from a man aged 30-40 years with COVID-19, enrolled during active disease.

The rearrangement links TRBV9 to TRBJ1-5, with 9 bases matching TRBD1. Germline CDR1 SGDLS, CDR2 YYNGEE. With 2 bases clipped from V and 9 bases from J, the junction kept 12 bases outside the gene matches. The CDR3 has 16 amino acids. The CDR3, as DNA: TGTGCCAGCAGCGTCGGGACAGGGAGTTTGGACGGGCCCCAGCATTTT. It is translated as CASSVGTGSLDGPQHF.

The V call is TRBV2, the J call TRBJ1-2; 9 nucleotides line up with TRBD1. CDR3 size: 15 residues. The germline gives CDR1 SNHLY, CDR2 FYNNEI. V was pared by 6 bases and J by 4 bases, with 9 bases of the junction left unmatched. The CDR3 coding sequence is TGTGCCAGCAGCGTAGGACAGGGGAGGGGCTATGGCTACACCTTC. Amino acid sequence: CASSVGQGRGYGYTF.

This sequence joins TRBV29-1 and TRBJ1-2; no definite D call. V lost 4 bases and J lost 8, with 14 bases in between. Germline V gene lookup returns CDR1 SQVTM and CDR2 ANQGSEA. This CDR3 is 12 amino acids long. This chain's CDR3 is CSVVGHLGGYTF. In nucleotides, the CDR3 is TGCAGCGTTGTGGGTCACTTGGGCGGCTACACCTTC. Based on the CDR3 plus reference TRBV29-1 and TRBJ1-2, the full variable domain is SAVISQKPSRDICQRGTSLTIQCQVDSQVTMMFWYRQQPGQSLTLIATANQGSEATYESGFVIDKFPISRPNLTFSTLTVSNMSPEDSSIYLCSVVGHLGGYTFGSGTRLTVV.